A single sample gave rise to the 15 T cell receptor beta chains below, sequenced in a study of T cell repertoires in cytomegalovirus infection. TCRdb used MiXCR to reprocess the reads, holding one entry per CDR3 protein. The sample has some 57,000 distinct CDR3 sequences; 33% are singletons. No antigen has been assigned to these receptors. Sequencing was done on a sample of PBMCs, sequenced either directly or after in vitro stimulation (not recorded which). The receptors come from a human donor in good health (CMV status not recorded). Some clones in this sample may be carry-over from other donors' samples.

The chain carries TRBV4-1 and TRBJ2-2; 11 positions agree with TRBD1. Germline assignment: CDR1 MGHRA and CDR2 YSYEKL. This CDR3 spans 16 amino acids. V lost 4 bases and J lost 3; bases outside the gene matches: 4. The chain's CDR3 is CASSRGQGVYTGELFF. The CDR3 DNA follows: TGCGCCAGCAGCCGGGGACAGGGGGTTTACACCGGGGAGCTGTTTTTT.

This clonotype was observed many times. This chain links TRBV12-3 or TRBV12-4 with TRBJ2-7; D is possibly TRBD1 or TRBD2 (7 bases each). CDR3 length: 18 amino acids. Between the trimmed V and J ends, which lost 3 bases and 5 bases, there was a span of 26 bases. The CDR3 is CASSFSPSKGGGGHEQYF. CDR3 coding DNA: TGTGCCAGCAGTTTTTCCCCATCTAAGGGAGGGGGCGGACACGAGCAGTACTTC.

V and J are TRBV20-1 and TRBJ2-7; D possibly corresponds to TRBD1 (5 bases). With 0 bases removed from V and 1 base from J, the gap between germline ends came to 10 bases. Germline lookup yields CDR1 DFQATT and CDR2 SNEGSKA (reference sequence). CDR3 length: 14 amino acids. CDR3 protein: CSARDPRASYEQYF. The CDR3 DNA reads TGCAGTGCTAGAGATCCCAGGGCGTCCTACGAGCAGTACTTC.

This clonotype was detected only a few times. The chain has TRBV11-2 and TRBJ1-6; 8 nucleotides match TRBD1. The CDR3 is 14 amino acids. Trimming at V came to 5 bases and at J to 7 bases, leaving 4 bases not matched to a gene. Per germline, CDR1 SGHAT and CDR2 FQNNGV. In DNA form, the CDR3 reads TGTGCCAGCAGCCCGCGGACAGGGAATTCACCCCTCCACTTT. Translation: CASSPRTGNSPLHF.

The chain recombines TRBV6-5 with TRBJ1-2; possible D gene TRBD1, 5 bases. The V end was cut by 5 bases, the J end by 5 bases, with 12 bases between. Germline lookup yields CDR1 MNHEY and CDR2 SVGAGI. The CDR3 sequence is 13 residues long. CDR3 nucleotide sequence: TGTGCCAGCAGTCGGGACGGAAGATATGGCTACACCTTC. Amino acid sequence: CASSRDGRYGYTF.

CDR3 sequence: CASSPRGGGATNEKLFF. In nucleotides, the CDR3 is TGTGCCAGCTCCCCCAGGGGAGGAGGGGCAACTAATGAAAAACTGTTTTTT. The V and J genes are TRBV6-6 and TRBJ1-4, with D perhaps TRBD1 (6 bases). The CDR3 totals 17 residues. The germline V gene has CDR1 MNHNY and CDR2 SVGAGI (reference sequence). Trimming left V 8 bases short and J 0 bases short, with 19 bases between.

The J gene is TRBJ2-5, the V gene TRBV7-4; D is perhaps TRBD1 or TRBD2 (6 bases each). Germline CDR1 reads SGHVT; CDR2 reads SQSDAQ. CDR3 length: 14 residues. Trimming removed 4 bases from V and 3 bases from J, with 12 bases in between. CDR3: CASSSPRGEETQYF. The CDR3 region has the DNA TGTGCCAGCAGCTCCCCAAGGGGGGAAGAGACCCAGTACTTC.

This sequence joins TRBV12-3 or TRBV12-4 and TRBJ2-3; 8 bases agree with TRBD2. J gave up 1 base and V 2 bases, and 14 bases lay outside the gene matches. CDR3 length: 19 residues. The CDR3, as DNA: TGTGCCAGCAGTTTACCCCCCCCCCGGGGGGGCCCACGCACAGATACGCAGTATTTT. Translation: CASSLPPPRGGPRTDTQYF.

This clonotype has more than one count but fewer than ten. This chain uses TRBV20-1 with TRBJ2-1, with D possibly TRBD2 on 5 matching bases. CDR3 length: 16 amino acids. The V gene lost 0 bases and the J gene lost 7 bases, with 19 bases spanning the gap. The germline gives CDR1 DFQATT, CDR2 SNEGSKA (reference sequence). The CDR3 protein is CSARDRERPWLNEQFF. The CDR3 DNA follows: TGCAGTGCTAGAGATAGGGAGCGGCCCTGGTTGAATGAGCAGTTCTTC.

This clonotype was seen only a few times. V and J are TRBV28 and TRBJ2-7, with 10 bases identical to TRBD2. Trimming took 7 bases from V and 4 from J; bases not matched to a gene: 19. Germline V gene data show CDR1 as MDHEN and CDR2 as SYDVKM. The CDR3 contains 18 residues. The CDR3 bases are TGTGCCAGCAAGACGTATTGGGGTCCGACTAGCGGGTGGTACGAGCAGTACTTC. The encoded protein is CASKTYWGPTSGWYEQYF.

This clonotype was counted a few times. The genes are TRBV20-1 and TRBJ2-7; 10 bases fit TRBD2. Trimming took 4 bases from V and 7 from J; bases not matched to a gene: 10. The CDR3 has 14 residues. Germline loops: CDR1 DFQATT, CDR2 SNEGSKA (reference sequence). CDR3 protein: CSANFPGLAAEQYF. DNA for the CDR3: TGCAGTGCTAATTTTCCCGGACTAGCGGCAGAGCAGTACTTC.

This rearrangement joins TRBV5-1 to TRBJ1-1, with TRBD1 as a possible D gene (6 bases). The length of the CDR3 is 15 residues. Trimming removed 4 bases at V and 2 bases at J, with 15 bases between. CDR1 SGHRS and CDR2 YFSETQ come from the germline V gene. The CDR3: CASSRGGGANTEAFF. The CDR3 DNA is TGCGCCAGCAGCCGTGGGGGGGGCGCAAACACTGAAGCTTTCTTT.

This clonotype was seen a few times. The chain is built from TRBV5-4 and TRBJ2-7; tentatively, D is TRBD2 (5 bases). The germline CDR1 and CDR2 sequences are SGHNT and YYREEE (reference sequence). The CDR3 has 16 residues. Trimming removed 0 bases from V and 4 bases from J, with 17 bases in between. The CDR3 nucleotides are TGTGCCAGCAGCTTGGAGCTGGGAGTTAGCCCTTACGAGCAGTACTTC. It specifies CASSLELGVSPYEQYF.

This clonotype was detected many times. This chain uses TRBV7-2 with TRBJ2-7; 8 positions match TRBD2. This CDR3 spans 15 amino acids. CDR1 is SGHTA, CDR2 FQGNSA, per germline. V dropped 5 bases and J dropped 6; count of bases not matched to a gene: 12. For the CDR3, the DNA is TGTGCCAGCAGCCCGGACGGGGGGGGGGCCCGCGAGCAGTACTTC. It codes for CASSPDGGGAREQYF.

CDR3 amino acids: CATSRDPDKNTEAFF. CDR3 sequence (DNA): TGTGCCACCAGCAGAGACCCGGACAAGAACACTGAAGCTTTCTTT. This sequence joins TRBV15 and TRBJ1-1, with D possibly matching TRBD1 (5 bases). Deletions cut 0 bases from V and 1 base from J, with 9 bases between. The V gene's germline CDR1 is LNHNV and CDR2 YYDKDF (reference sequence). The CDR3 totals 15 residues.